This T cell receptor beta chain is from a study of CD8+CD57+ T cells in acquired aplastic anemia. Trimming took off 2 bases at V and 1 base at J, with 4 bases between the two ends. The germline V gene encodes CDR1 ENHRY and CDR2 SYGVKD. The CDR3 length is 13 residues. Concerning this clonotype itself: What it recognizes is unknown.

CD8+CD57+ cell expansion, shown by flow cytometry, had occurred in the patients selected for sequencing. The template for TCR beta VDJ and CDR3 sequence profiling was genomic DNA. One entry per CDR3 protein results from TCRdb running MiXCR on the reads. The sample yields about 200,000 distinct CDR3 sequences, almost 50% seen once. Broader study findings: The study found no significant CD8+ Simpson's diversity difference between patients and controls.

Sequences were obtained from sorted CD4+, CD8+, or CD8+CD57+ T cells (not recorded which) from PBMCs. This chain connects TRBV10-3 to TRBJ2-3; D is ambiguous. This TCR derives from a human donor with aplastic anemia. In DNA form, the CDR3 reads TGTGCCATCAGTGAGCCACGCACAGATACGCAGTATTTT. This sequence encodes CAISEPRTDTQYF.